This paragraph reports one TCR beta chain. Antigen: not known. 13 Jbeta primers and 60 Vbeta primers were used for the PCR. TCRdb's copy holds only in-frame clones and misses some; the assay was immunoSEQ multiplex PCR. The sample records about 150,000 clones, more than 75% being singletons. This entry is derived from a study of cytomegalovirus exposure and HLA in healthy donors. Study-wide context: Assignment to the Caucasian-associated ancestry cluster applied to more than 75% of the approximately 360 genotyped donors. Study observations and caveats: In a later analysis, compared with equally common non-associated chains, HLA-associated beta chains were more expanded. Accounts indicate the classifier identified cytomegalovirus status with strong specificity and sensitivity.

Germline V lookup: CDR1 LNHNV, CDR2 YYDKDF (reference sequence). Germline trimming cut 4 bases from V and 5 bases from J; bases unmatched to any gene: 10. This CDR3 region has 15 residues. V gene TRBV15 combines with J gene TRBJ2-7; 8 bases map to TRBD1. The TCR sequence derives from a male donor in good health and CMV-seronegative. Sequences were obtained from PBMCs. CDR3 sequence reads: CATSTSRGRLDEQYF. CDR3 in DNA: TGTGCCACCAGCACGAGCAGGGGGCGTCTAGACGAGCAGTACTTC.